This T cell receptor beta chain was recovered during a study of T cell responses to AZD1222 COVID-19 vaccine. Notes on the study in general: Among those given AZD1222, only six were seropositive at baseline. The study found Spike-specific TCR breadth and depth rose after two AZD1222 doses. There were mostly white British donors and more females than males, and clonal diversity was possibly underestimated.

This CDR3 spans 14 amino acids. With 5 bases clipped from V and 6 bases from J, the junction kept 10 bases outside the gene matches. Germline CDR1 is MDHEN and CDR2 is SYDVKM. The assay was immunoSEQ multiplex PCR, and TCRdb's table has in-frame clones only and misses some. Among roughly 60,000 clones, about 80% were seen once, and the ten largest hold roughly 3.6%. In the case of this clone: Its antigen remains unidentified.

This chain connects TRBV28 to TRBJ2-7; TRBD1 aligns across 7 bases. This receptor was identified in an adult who received the AZD1222 COVID-19 vaccine. Sample: peripheral blood, taken 28 days after the second AZD1222 dose. The CDR3 sequence: CASSIDRAVSEQYF. The CDR3 DNA follows: TGTGCCAGCAGTATAGACAGGGCCGTTTCCGAGCAGTACTTC.